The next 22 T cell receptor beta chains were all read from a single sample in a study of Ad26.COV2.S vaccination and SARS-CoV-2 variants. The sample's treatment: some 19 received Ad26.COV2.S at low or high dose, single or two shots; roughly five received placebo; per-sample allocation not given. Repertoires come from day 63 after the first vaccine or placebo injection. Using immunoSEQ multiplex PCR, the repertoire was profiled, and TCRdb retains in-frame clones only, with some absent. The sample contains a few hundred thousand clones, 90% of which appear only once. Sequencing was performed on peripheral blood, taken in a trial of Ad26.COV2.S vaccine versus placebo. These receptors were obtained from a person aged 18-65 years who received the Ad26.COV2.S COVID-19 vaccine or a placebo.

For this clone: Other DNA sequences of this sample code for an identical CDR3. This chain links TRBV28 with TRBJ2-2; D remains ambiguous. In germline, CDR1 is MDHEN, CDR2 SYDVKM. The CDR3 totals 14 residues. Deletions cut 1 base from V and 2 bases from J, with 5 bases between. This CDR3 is CASSLSQNTGELFF. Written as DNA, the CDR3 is TGTGCCAGCAGTTTATCGCAAAACACCGGGGAGCTGTTTTTT. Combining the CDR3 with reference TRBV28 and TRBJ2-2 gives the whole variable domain DVKVTQSSRYLVKRTGEKVFLECVQDMDHENMFWYRQDPGLGLRLIYFSYDVKMKEKGDIPEGYSVSREKKERFSLILESASTNQTSMYLCASSLSQNTGELFFGEGSRLTVL.

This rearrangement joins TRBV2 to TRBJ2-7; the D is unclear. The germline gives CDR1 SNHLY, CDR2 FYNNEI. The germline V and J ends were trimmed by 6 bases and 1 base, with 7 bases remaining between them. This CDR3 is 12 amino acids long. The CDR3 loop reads CASRRVSYEQYF. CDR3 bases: TGTGCCAGCAGAAGGGTTTCCTACGAGCAGTACTTC.

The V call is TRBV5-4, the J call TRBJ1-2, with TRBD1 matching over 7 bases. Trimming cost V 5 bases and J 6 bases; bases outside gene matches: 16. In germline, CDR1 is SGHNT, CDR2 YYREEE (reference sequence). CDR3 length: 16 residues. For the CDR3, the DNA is TGTGCCAGCAGAAAAGGGAAGGGGGCTAGTCTGGATGGCTACACCTTC. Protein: CASRKGKGASLDGYTF.

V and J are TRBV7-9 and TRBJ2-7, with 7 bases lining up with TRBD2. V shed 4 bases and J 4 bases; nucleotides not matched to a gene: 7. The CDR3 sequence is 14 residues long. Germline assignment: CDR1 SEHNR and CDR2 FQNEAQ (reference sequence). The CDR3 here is CASSSSGLLYEQYF. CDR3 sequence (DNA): TGTGCCAGCAGCTCTAGCGGCCTACTGTACGAGCAGTACTTC.

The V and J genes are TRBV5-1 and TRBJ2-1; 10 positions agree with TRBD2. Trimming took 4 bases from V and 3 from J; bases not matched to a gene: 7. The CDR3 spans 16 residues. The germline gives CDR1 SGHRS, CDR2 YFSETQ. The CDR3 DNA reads TGCGCCAGCAGCCCCCGGTCTAGCGGGAGCTACAATGAGCAGTTCTTC. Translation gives CASSPRSSGSYNEQFF.

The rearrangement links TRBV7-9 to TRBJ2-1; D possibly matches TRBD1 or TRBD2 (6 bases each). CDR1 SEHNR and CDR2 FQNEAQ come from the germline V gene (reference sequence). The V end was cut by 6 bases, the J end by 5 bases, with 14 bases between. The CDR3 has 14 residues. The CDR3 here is CASRGVGGHNEQFF. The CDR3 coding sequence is TGTGCCAGCAGGGGCGTCGGGGGCCACAATGAGCAGTTCTTC.

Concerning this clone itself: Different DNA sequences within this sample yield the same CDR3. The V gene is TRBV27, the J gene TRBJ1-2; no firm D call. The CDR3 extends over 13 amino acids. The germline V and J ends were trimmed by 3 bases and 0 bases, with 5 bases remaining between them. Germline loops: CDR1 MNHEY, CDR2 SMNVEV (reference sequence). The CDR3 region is CASSLSANYGYTF. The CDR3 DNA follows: TGTGCCAGCAGTTTGAGTGCTAACTATGGCTACACCTTC.

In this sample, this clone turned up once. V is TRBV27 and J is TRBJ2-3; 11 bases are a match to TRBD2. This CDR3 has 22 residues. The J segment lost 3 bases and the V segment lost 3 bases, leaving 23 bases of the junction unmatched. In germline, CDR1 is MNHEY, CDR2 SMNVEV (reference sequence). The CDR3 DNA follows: TGTGCCAGCAGTTTGAGCGGCCGCCCCTATACCTGGAGACTAGCGGGAACAGATACGCAGTATTTT. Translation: CASSLSGRPYTWRLAGTDTQYF.

CDR3: CASSQGPIEQYF. Written as DNA, the CDR3 is TGTGCCAGCAGCCAAGGCCCCATCGAGCAGTACTTC. The chain is built from TRBV3-1 (or the pseudogene TRBV3-2) and TRBJ2-7; no firm D call. The CDR3 has 12 amino acids. Germline values: CDR1 LGHDT, CDR2 YNNKEL (reference sequence). The germline V and J ends were trimmed by 1 base and 6 bases, with 7 bases remaining between them.

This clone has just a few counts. CDR3 in amino acids: CASSAGTGIYQPQHF. CDR3 in DNA: TGTGCCAGTAGTGCCGGGACAGGAATTTATCAGCCCCAGCATTTT. The rearrangement joins TRBV19 to TRBJ1-5; 8 nucleotides line up with TRBD1. The CDR3 contains 15 residues. Germline loops: CDR1 LNHDA, CDR2 SQIVND (reference sequence). V was clipped by 5 bases and J by 5 bases; unmatched bases: 8.

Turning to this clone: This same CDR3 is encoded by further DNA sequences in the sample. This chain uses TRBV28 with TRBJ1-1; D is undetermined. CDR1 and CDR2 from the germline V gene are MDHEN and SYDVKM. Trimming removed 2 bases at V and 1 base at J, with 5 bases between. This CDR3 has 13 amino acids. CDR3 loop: CASSLDRNTEAFF. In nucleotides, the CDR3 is TGTGCCAGCAGTTTAGATAGGAACACTGAAGCTTTCTTT.

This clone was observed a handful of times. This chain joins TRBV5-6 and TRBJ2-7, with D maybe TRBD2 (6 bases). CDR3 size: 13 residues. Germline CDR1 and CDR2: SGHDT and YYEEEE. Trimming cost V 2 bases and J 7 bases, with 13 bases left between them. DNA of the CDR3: TGTGCCAGCAGCTTCCCCCGCCGGGGGGAGCAGTACTTC. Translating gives CASSFPRRGEQYF.

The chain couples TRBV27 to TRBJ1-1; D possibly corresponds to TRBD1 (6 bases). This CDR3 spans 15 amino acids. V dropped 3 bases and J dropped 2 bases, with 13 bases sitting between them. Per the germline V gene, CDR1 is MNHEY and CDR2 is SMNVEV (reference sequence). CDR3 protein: CASSLGGGLNTEAFF. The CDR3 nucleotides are TGTGCCAGCAGTTTGGGAGGGGGTTTAAACACTGAAGCTTTCTTT.

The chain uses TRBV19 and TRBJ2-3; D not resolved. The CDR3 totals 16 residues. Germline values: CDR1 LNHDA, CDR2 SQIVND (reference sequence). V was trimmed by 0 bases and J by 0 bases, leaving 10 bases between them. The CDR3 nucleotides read TGTGCCAGTAGTATAGAAGGCGGCCGAAGCACAGATACGCAGTATTTT. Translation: CASSIEGGRSTDTQYF.

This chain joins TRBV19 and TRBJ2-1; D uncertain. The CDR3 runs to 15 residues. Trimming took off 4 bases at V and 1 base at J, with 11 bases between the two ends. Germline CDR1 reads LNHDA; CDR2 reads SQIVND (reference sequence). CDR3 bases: TGTGCCAGTAGTAACAACCTAGGGTCCTACAATGAGCAGTTCTTC. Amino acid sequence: CASSNNLGSYNEQFF.

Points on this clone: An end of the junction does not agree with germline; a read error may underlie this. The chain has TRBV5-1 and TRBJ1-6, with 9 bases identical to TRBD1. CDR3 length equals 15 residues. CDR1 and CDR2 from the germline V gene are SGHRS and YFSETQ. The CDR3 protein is CASTLVGQGNSPLHF. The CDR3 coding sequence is TGCGCCAGCACCTTGGTTGGACAGGGGAATTCACCCCTCCACTTT.

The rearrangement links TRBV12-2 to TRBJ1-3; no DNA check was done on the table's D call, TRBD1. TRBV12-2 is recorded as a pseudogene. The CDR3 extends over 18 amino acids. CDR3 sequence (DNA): TGTGCAAGTCGCCCGGAGCCGACCGGGACAGGGGGAAGAAACACCATATATTTT. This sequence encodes CASRPEPTGTGGRNTIYF.

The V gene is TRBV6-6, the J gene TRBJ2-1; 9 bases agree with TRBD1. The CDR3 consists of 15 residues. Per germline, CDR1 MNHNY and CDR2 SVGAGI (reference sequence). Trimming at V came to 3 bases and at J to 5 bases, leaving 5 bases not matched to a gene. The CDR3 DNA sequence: TGTGCCAGCAGTTATGACAGGGGGGCGAACAATGAGCAGTTCTTC. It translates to CASSYDRGANNEQFF.

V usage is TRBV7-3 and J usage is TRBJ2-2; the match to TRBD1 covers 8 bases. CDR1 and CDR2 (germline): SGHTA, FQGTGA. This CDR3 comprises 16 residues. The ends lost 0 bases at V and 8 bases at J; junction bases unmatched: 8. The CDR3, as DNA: TGTGCCAGCAGCTTAACCGGGACAGGTGGAATGGGGGAGCTGTTTTTT. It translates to CASSLTGTGGMGELFF.

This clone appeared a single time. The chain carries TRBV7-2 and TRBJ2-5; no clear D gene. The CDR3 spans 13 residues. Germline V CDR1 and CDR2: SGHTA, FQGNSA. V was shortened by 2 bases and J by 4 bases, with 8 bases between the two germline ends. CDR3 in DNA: TGTGCCAGCAGCTTAATGGTGGTAGAGACCCAGTACTTC. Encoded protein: CASSLMVVETQYF.

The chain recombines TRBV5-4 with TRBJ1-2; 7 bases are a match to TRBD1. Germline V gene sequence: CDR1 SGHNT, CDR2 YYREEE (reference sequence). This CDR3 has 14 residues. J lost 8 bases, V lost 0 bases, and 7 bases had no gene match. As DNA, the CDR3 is TGTGCCAGCAGCTTGGAGGCAGGGGGTTTCGGCTACACCTTC. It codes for CASSLEAGGFGYTF.

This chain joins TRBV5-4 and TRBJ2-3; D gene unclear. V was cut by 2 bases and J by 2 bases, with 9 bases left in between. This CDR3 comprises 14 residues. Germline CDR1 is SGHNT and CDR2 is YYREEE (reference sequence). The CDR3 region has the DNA TGTGCCAGCAGCTTCGATGCATTCACAGATACGCAGTATTTT. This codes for CASSFDAFTDTQYF.